The 17 T cell receptor beta chains given below trace back to one sample, sequenced in a study of post-analysis software for immune sequencing data. Findings of the study overall: Patients had higher frequencies than controls of four to six TRBV segments, including TRBV5-6, TRBV5-1 and TRBV20-1.

Unique molecular identifiers tagged the TCR beta cDNA libraries. From the PCR reads, TCRdb called clonotypes with MiXCR, one entry per CDR3 protein. This table holds roughly 870,000 distinct CDR3 sequences, roughly 50% found once. These receptors' targets are unknown. What was sequenced was blood. The receptors were sampled from a girl aged 10 to 17 with multiple sclerosis.

The V and J genes are TRBV7-6 and TRBJ2-5; 9 bases are a match to TRBD2. Unmatched junction bases numbered 15, after V lost 5 bases and J lost 2 bases. Per the germline V gene, CDR1 is SGHVS and CDR2 is FNYEAQ. The CDR3 length is 18 residues. For the CDR3, the DNA is TGTGCCAGCAGCGTCTCTCCTATAGCGGGGGTAGCTCAAGAGACCCAGTACTTC. Its translation: CASSVSPIAGVAQETQYF.

J is TRBJ2-1 and V is TRBV10-2; D might be TRBD2 (6 bases). The CDR3 length is 16 residues. The germline V gene has CDR1 WSHSY and CDR2 SAAADI. V was clipped by 3 bases and J by 2 bases, with 14 bases between them. The CDR3 protein is CASSEGAGIAYNEQFF. In DNA, the CDR3 is TGCGCCAGCAGTGAAGGGGCGGGAATCGCCTACAATGAGCAGTTCTTC.

This clonotype has only a few counts. The CDR3 protein is CSARKPGTGLNYGYTF. DNA for the CDR3: TGCAGTGCTAGAAAACCGGGGACAGGGTTGAACTATGGCTACACCTTC. J is TRBJ1-2 and V is TRBV20-1; TRBD1 matches 9 bases. Trimming removed 2 bases from V and 2 bases from J; junction bases left unmatched: 9. Per germline, CDR1 DFQATT and CDR2 SNEGSKA (reference sequence). The length of the CDR3 is 16 residues.

V usage is TRBV20-1 and J usage is TRBJ2-1; a possible D gene is TRBD1 (5 bases). This CDR3 comprises 15 residues. From germline, CDR1 is DFQATT and CDR2 SNEGSKA (reference sequence). Trimming took off 2 bases at V and 0 bases at J, with 11 bases between the two ends. CDR3 loop: CSARLQESSYNEQFF. Written as DNA, the CDR3 is TGCAGTGCTAGATTACAGGAGAGCTCCTACAATGAGCAGTTCTTC.

The CDR3 region is CSARPWTVAETQYF. CDR3 bases: TGCAGTGCTAGGCCCTGGACGGTCGCAGAGACCCAGTACTTC. The J gene is TRBJ2-5, the V gene TRBV20-1; no definite D call. Germline V gives CDR1 DFQATT, CDR2 SNEGSKA (reference sequence). The CDR3 spans 14 residues. Trimming pared 3 bases from V and 4 bases from J, leaving 15 bases between.

The J gene is TRBJ2-1, the V gene TRBV28; 11 positions agree with TRBD2. J gave up 3 bases and V 7 bases, and 8 bases lay outside the gene matches. CDR3 length equals 16 residues. CDR1 and CDR2 (germline): MDHEN, SYDVKM. For the CDR3, the DNA is TGTGCCAGCATGGCCGGGACTAGCGGAAACTACAATGAGCAGTTCTTC. It codes for CASMAGTSGNYNEQFF. The whole variable domain, remainder taken from reference TRBV28 and TRBJ2-1, is DVKVTQSSRYLVKRTGEKVFLECVQDMDHENMFWYRQDPGLGLRLIYFSYDVKMKEKGDIPEGYSVSREKKERFSLILESASTNQTSMYLCASMAGTSGNYNEQFFGPGTRLTVL.

Only a few counts were recorded for this clonotype. The rearrangement joins TRBV6-5 to TRBJ2-5; a possible D gene is TRBD2 (5 bases). CDR1 and CDR2 (germline): MNHEY, SVGAGI. The CDR3 is 16 residues long. V lost 2 bases and J lost 4, with 17 bases in between. CDR3 DNA: TGTGCCAGCAGTTACGGGTCCCGGGATTGGGGAGAGACCCAGTACTTC. It translates to CASSYGSRDWGETQYF.

J is TRBJ2-3 and V is TRBV6-4, with a tentative D call TRBD2 (6 bases). CDR1 is MRHNA, CDR2 SNTAGT, per germline. The length of the CDR3 is 14 residues. V shed 0 bases and J shed 4 bases, with 8 bases lying between them. CDR3 DNA sequence: TGTGCCAGCAGTGACTCGGCGGGGTCAGATACGCAGTATTTT. Translated: CASSDSAGSDTQYF.

This clonotype came up a few times. The chain combines TRBV6-5 with TRBJ1-4; tentatively, D is TRBD1 (5 bases). The length of the CDR3 is 15 residues. Trimming stripped 0 bases from V and 12 bases from J, with 17 bases between. The germline V gene encodes CDR1 MNHEY and CDR2 SVGAGI. CDR3 loop: CASSYSITGPLELFF. CDR3 in DNA: TGTGCCAGCAGTTACTCGATTACGGGGCCCCTAGAACTGTTTTTT.

This clonotype occurred a few times. The genes are TRBV29-1 and TRBJ2-7; D is possibly TRBD1 (6 bases). Germline V gives CDR1 SQVTM, CDR2 ANQGSEA. The ends were cut back, 6 bases at V and 1 base at J, with 10 bases in the middle. The CDR3 extends over 12 amino acids. CDR3 protein: CSVTGISYEQYF. The DNA for the CDR3 is TGCAGCGTGACAGGCATTTCCTACGAGCAGTACTTC.

V gene TRBV10-3 combines with J gene TRBJ2-7; 8 nucleotides line up with TRBD1. Trimming at V came to 6 bases and at J to 3 bases, leaving 7 bases not matched to a gene. Germline assignment: CDR1 ENHRY and CDR2 SYGVKD. This CDR3 spans 14 amino acids. The CDR3 region is CAIRPATGVYEQYF. The CDR3 coding sequence is TGTGCCATCAGGCCCGCGACAGGGGTCTACGAGCAGTACTTC.

This clonotype was found a few times. CDR3 amino acids: CASSYSRTTYEQYF. In nucleotides, the CDR3 is TGTGCCAGCAGTTACTCGCGGACCACCTACGAGCAGTACTTC. The chain recombines TRBV6-5 with TRBJ2-7; D is ambiguous. This CDR3 has 14 residues. Trimming removed 0 bases from V and 2 bases from J, with 8 bases in between. Germline loops: CDR1 MNHEY, CDR2 SVGAGI.

This CDR3 reads CSVEAVMSYNEQFF. For the CDR3, the DNA is TGCAGCGTTGAAGCAGTTATGTCCTACAATGAGCAGTTCTTC. This rearrangement joins TRBV29-1 to TRBJ2-1; no definite D call. Germline V gene data show CDR1 as SQVTM and CDR2 as ANQGSEA. Trimming stripped 1 base from V and 1 base from J, with 8 bases between. The CDR3 has 14 residues.

The chain employs TRBV5-1 and TRBJ2-3, with 9 bases fitting TRBD2. V lost 5 bases and J lost 2; bases outside the gene matches: 3. The CDR3 has 14 amino acids. Germline lookup yields CDR1 SGHRS and CDR2 YFSETQ. CDR3 in amino acids: CASRGGGATDTQYF. The CDR3 DNA reads TGCGCCAGCAGAGGCGGGGGGGCCACAGATACGCAGTATTTT. Filled out from reference TRBV5-1 and TRBJ2-3, the complete variable domain reads KAGVTQTPRYLIKTRGQQVTLSCSPISGHRSVSWYQQTPGQGLQFLFEYFSETQRNKGNFPGRFSGRQFSNSRSEMNVSTLELGDSALYLCASRGGGATDTQYFGPGTRLTVL.

The V gene is TRBV7-9, the J gene TRBJ2-5; D possibly matches TRBD1 or TRBD2 (6 bases each). The J call may be in error: the DNA end matches TRBJ2-7 better. Germline assignment: CDR1 SEHNR and CDR2 FQNEAQ (reference sequence). The CDR3 length is 16 residues. The CDR3 reads CASSPSGSWGPYEQYF. The CDR3 DNA follows: TGTGCCAGCAGCCCATCCGGGAGTTGGGGGCCCTACGAGCAGTACTTC.

Comments on this clonotype: An end of the junction does not agree with germline; a read error may underlie this. The chain has TRBV5-1 and TRBJ1-5; D not certain. This CDR3 has 16 residues. The germline gives CDR1 SGHRS, CDR2 YFSETQ. In nucleotides, the CDR3 is TGCGCCAGTAGCTTGGATGCGCGGGCTAGCAATCAGCCCCAGCATTTT. This gives the protein CASSLDARASNQPQHF.

V is TRBV2 and J is TRBJ2-5; 11 nucleotides line up with TRBD2. The ends lost 6 bases at V and 2 bases at J; junction bases unmatched: 5. The CDR3 has 15 residues. The V gene's germline CDR1 is SNHLY and CDR2 FYNNEI. CDR3 bases: TGTGCCAGCAGGAAATTAGCGGGAGGGCAAGAGACCCAGTACTTC. Its translation is CASRKLAGGQETQYF.